The 4 T cell receptor beta chains in this list originate from one sample, sequenced in a study of CD8 T cells in Susac syndrome. It was with random hexamers that 0.5 to 1 ug RNA was reverse transcribed. TCRdb reprocessed the immunoSEQ multiplex PCR reads via MiXCR and lists one record per CDR3 protein. Among roughly 170,000 distinct CDR3 sequences listed, approximately 93% were seen once. Sequencing was performed on CD4+ T cells from PBMCs. These TCRs come from a human donor with multiple sclerosis.

CDR3 protein: CASSSRQGAGQPQHF. CDR3 nucleotides: TGTGCCAGCAGCTCAAGACAGGGGGCCGGTCAGCCCCAGCATTTT. The chain joins TRBV7-2 to TRBJ1-5; 10 bases agree with TRBD1. With V trimmed by 4 bases and J by 6 bases, 6 bases remained unmatched. Germline CDR1 and CDR2: SGHTA and FQGNSA. This CDR3 has 15 amino acids.

The V gene is TRBV27, the J gene TRBJ2-1; 9 positions agree with TRBD2. The ends lost 6 bases at V and 8 bases at J; junction bases unmatched: 11. The germline CDR1 and CDR2 sequences are MNHEY and SMNVEV (reference sequence). The CDR3 extends over 15 amino acids. The CDR3 here is CASRVPAGGRDEQFF. CDR3 nucleotides: TGTGCCAGCAGGGTGCCAGCGGGAGGTCGGGATGAGCAGTTCTTC.

This clonotype is a singleton in its sample. The CDR3 region is CASRDRALSNNEQFF. In DNA form, the CDR3 reads TGTGCCAGCAGAGACAGGGCCCTCTCGAACAATGAGCAGTTCTTC. This sequence joins TRBV2 and TRBJ2-1, with 7 bases matching TRBD1. The germline V gene has CDR1 SNHLY and CDR2 FYNNEI. The CDR3 has 15 residues. V gave up 6 bases and J gave up 5 bases; unmatched junction bases: 10. Supplemented by reference TRBV2 and TRBJ2-1, the full variable domain reads EPEVTQTPSHQVTQMGQEVILRCVPISNHLYFYWYRQILGQKVEFLVSFYNNEISEKSEIFDDQFSVERPDGSNFTLKIRSTKLEDSAMYFCASRDRALSNNEQFFGPGTRLTVL.

This chain links TRBV20-1 with TRBJ2-3, with TRBD2 matching over 10 bases. Looked up from germline, CDR1 is DFQATT and CDR2 is SNEGSKA (reference sequence). The CDR3 contains 12 residues. Trimming took 6 bases from V and 8 from J; bases not matched to a gene: 5. The CDR3 region is CSALAGTGTQYF. The CDR3 DNA is TGCAGTGCACTAGCGGGAACCGGTACGCAGTATTTT.